The rows below give T cell receptor beta chains drawn from one sample of a study of cytomegalovirus exposure and HLA in healthy donors. Method: immunoSEQ multiplex PCR; TCRdb's copy keeps in-frame clones and lacks some. The sample shows 140,000 or so clones, 80% of them seen only once. The sequencing sample was made of PBMCs. The receptor source for this set is a woman in her 30s in good health and CMV-seronegative. Both conserved end residues are part of each CDR3. A D gene is named only where the DNA matches it firmly. Some rows mark clone size as missing; the rest say once, few, many or name a class of expanded clone.

j_gene,v_gene,abundance,d_gene,CDR3aa,CDR3nt
TRBJ2-1,TRBV4-3,NA,NA,CASSRVGGRGGAYNEQFF,TGCGCCAGCAGCCGAGTAGGTGGAAGGGGCGGTGCCTACAATGAGCAGTTCTTC
TRBJ2-5,TRBV5-1,NA,TRBD2,CASSRGLAGVQETQYF,TGCGCCAGCAGCCGGGGACTAGCGGGGGTCCAAGAGACCCAGTACTTC
TRBJ1-6,TRBV4-1,NA,NA,CASSQGAFRGIDSPLHF,TGCGCCAGCAGCCAAGGGGCCTTCAGGGGCATCGATTCACCCCTCCACTTT
TRBJ1-2,TRBV6-1,NA,NA,CASSQRVFNYGYTF,TGTGCCAGCAGTCAGAGGGTTTTCAACTATGGCTACACCTTC
TRBJ2-7,TRBV5-4,few,NA,CASSPRTNSYEQYF,TGTGCCAGCAGCCCCCGGACTAACTCCTACGAGCAGTACTTC
TRBJ2-7,TRBV5-4,few,TRBD1,CASSFGTGGYEQYF,TGTGCCAGCAGCTTCGGGACAGGAGGCTACGAGCAGTACTTC
TRBJ1-4,TRBV19,NA,NA,CASSDSTNEKLFF,TGTGCCAGTTCGGACAGTACCAATGAAAAACTGTTTTTT
TRBJ1-2,TRBV7-9,NA,NA,CASSLELVSQGYTF,TGTGCCAGCAGCTTAGAGCTAGTGTCACAAGGCTACACCTTC
TRBJ2-7,TRBV14,NA,NA,CASSQDFYYEQYF,TGTGCCAGCAGCCAAGATTTCTACTACGAGCAGTACTTC
TRBJ2-2,TRBV5-1,NA,TRBD1,CASSPGTGGASNTGELFF,TGCGCCAGCAGCCCGGGGACAGGGGGTGCCTCGAACACCGGGGAGCTGTTTTTT
TRBJ2-2,TRBV7-7,NA,TRBD2,CASSSLAGYSNTGELFF,TGTGCCAGCAGCTCTCTAGCGGGTTACTCGAACACCGGGGAGCTGTTTTTT